The 24 T cell receptor beta chains given below trace back to one sample, sequenced in a study of blood T cell repertoires in COVID-19. TCRdb keeps only in-frame clones here, not all; method: immunoSEQ multiplex PCR. Here the sample spans 200,000 to 300,000 clones, roughly 91% being singletons. Input material: peripheral blood. The source is a man aged 25-40 years with COVID-19, enrolled during active disease.

V and J are TRBV18 and TRBJ1-6; 7 nucleotides agree with TRBD1. Germline lookup yields CDR1 KGHSH and CDR2 LQKENI. Germline trimming cut 3 bases from V and 11 bases from J; bases unmatched to any gene: 7. The CDR3 length is 14 residues. The CDR3 bases are TGTGCCAGCTCACCTACAGGGGCTCAGACACCCCTCCACTTT. As protein: CASSPTGAQTPLHF.

The rearrangement links TRBV20-1 to TRBJ2-5; D may be TRBD2 (5 bases). V was trimmed by 8 bases and J by 2 bases, leaving 9 bases between them. The germline V gene encodes CDR1 DFQATT and CDR2 SNEGSKA (reference sequence). There are 11 residues in the CDR3. CDR3 residues: CSNGEQETQYF. Written as DNA, the CDR3 is TGCAGTAACGGGGAGCAAGAGACCCAGTACTTC.

The chain employs TRBV7-3 and TRBJ2-1; TRBD1 might be the D (6 bases). This CDR3 contains 15 residues. Trimming removed 2 bases from V and 5 bases from J, with 13 bases in between. Germline CDR1 SGHTA, CDR2 FQGTGA. CDR3 protein: CASSLWAGANNEQFF. The CDR3, as DNA: TGTGCCAGCAGCTTATGGGCAGGGGCAAACAATGAGCAGTTCTTC.

The V call is TRBV5-5, the J call TRBJ2-7; a possible D gene is TRBD2 (6 bases). The germline V gene encodes CDR1 SGHKS and CDR2 YYEKEE (reference sequence). Trimming removed 6 bases at V and 5 bases at J, with 24 bases between. There are 16 residues in the CDR3. The CDR3 sequence: CASTVTPGLTPNEQYF. The CDR3, as DNA: TGTGCCAGCACCGTAACCCCGGGACTTACTCCCAACGAGCAGTACTTC.

The chain couples TRBV30 to TRBJ1-5, with TRBD1 matching over 8 bases. CDR3 length equals 13 residues. The ends lost 5 bases at V and 4 bases at J; junction bases unmatched: 4. Germline V lookup: CDR1 GTSNPN, CDR2 SVGIG (reference sequence). The CDR3 loop is CAWQGARNQPQHF. CDR3 sequence (DNA): TGTGCCTGGCAGGGGGCCCGAAATCAGCCCCAGCATTTT.

The rearrangement joins TRBV10-1 to TRBJ2-5; D gene unclear. CDR1 and CDR2 (germline): WNHNN, SYGVQD (reference sequence). V lost 6 bases and J 1 base, leaving 15 bases between the germline ends. The CDR3 extends over 15 amino acids. The CDR3 sequence is CASSVPFRIQETQYF. The CDR3 nucleotides are TGCGCCAGCAGCGTCCCTTTCAGGATCCAAGAGACCCAGTACTTC.

This rearrangement joins TRBV7-2 to TRBJ1-1; tentatively, D is TRBD1 (6 bases). The germline V gene has CDR1 SGHTA and CDR2 FQGNSA. The V end was cut by 3 bases, the J end by 7 bases, with 15 bases between. CDR3 length equals 14 residues. Here the CDR3 DNA reads TGTGCCAGCAGCTTGGCTACAGGGACGGGTGAAGCTTTCTTT. Its translation is CASSLATGTGEAFF.

V gene TRBV6-5 combines with J gene TRBJ1-2; tentative D call: TRBD1 (6 bases). This CDR3 has 15 amino acids. Germline V gives CDR1 MNHEY, CDR2 SVGAGI. Between the trimmed V and J ends, which lost 6 bases and 6 bases, there was a span of 20 bases. The CDR3 reads CASSSRPGTLNGYTF. CDR3 coding DNA: TGTGCCAGCAGCTCCCGTCCCGGGACACTAAATGGCTACACCTTC.

This chain connects TRBV11-2 to TRBJ1-6; D is ambiguous. The V end lost 0 bases, the J end lost 10 bases, and 16 bases lay between the germline ends. CDR3 size: 16 residues. Germline V gene data show CDR1 as SGHAT and CDR2 as FQNNGV. The CDR3 here is CASSLEPYRRESPLHF. The CDR3 nucleotides are TGTGCCAGCAGCTTAGAACCCTACAGAAGGGAGTCACCCCTCCACTTT.

The chain joins TRBV11-2 to TRBJ2-3, with 8 bases lining up with TRBD2. The V and J ends lost 4 bases and 3 bases, in that order; junction bases with no gene match: 6. The CDR3 runs to 15 residues. Germline V gene sequence: CDR1 SGHAT, CDR2 FQNNGV. CDR3 in DNA: TGTGCCAGCAGCTATAGCGGGGTATCGACAGATACGCAGTATTTT. The encoded protein is CASSYSGVSTDTQYF.

A few counts support this clone. The chain combines TRBV15 with TRBJ2-7; possible D gene TRBD1, 6 bases. Trimming cost V 0 bases and J 2 bases, with 17 bases left between them. This CDR3 is 17 amino acids long. Looked up from germline, CDR1 is LNHNV and CDR2 is YYDKDF (reference sequence). CDR3: CATSRDSNTGIAYEQYF. CDR3 DNA sequence: TGTGCCACCAGCAGAGATTCTAACACAGGGATAGCCTACGAGCAGTACTTC.

The rearrangement joins TRBV5-4 to TRBJ1-2; weak D call: TRBD1 (5 bases). The V and J ends lost 2 bases and 4 bases respectively, with 9 bases between them. Germline lookup yields CDR1 SGHNT and CDR2 YYREEE (reference sequence). The CDR3 is 13 amino acids. CDR3 sequence (DNA): TGTGCCAGCAGCTTTAGGGGAAGCTATGGCTACACCTTC. Encoded protein: CASSFRGSYGYTF.

This chain uses TRBV18 with TRBJ1-5; D is perhaps TRBD1 (6 bases). Germline V gene lookup returns CDR1 KGHSH and CDR2 LQKENI. V was shortened by 3 bases and J by 3 bases, with 15 bases between the two germline ends. CDR3 length: 16 amino acids. CDR3 DNA: TGTGCCAGCTCACCCCGCCGGGACATGACCAATCAGCCCCAGCATTTT. This codes for CASSPRRDMTNQPQHF.

The V and J genes are TRBV19 and TRBJ1-1; no reliable D call. CDR3 length equals 15 residues. V was shortened by 0 bases and J by 4 bases, with 12 bases between the two germline ends. In germline, CDR1 is LNHDA, CDR2 SQIVND (reference sequence). The CDR3 DNA reads TGTGCCAGTAGTATAGATCAACCGGGGAGCACTGAAGCTTTCTTT. Translation gives CASSIDQPGSTEAFF.

V gene TRBV19 combines with J gene TRBJ2-7; D might be TRBD2 (5 bases). The CDR3 is made up of 11 amino acids. The germline gives CDR1 LNHDA, CDR2 SQIVND (reference sequence). V shed 5 bases and J shed 6 bases, with 8 bases lying between them. CDR3 residues: CASSPGSEQYF. For the CDR3, the DNA is TGTGCCAGTAGTCCGGGAAGCGAGCAGTACTTC.

The rearrangement links TRBV18 to TRBJ2-3; 8 nucleotides line up with TRBD2. CDR1 and CDR2 (germline): KGHSH, LQKENI. The CDR3 runs 16 residues. Trimming at V came to 0 bases and at J to 4 bases, leaving 6 bases not matched to a gene. The CDR3 here is CASSPPASGGSDTQYF. DNA of the CDR3: TGTGCCAGCTCACCACCGGCGAGCGGGGGCTCAGATACGCAGTATTTT.

The chain carries TRBV5-1 and TRBJ2-5; TRBD1 matches at 7 bases. CDR1 and CDR2 from the germline V gene are SGHRS and YFSETQ. The CDR3 sequence is 14 residues long. V shed 4 bases and J 4 bases; nucleotides not matched to a gene: 7. CDR3 DNA: TGCGCCAGCAGCAGGGACAGCCCGGGAGAGACCCAGTACTTC. Encoded protein: CASSRDSPGETQYF.

This clone was seen only once. The V and J genes are TRBV15 and TRBJ2-5, with a tentative D call TRBD1 (5 bases). The CDR3 sequence is 15 residues long. V lost 1 base to trimming and J lost 4 bases, with 13 bases between them. From germline, CDR1 is LNHNV and CDR2 YYDKDF (reference sequence). CDR3 sequence reads: CATSRVSQGPETQYF. As DNA, the CDR3 is TGTGCCACCAGCAGAGTAAGCCAGGGTCCAGAGACCCAGTACTTC.

This chain joins TRBV6-5 and TRBJ1-6; D is ambiguous. The length of the CDR3 is 12 residues. CDR1 is MNHEY, CDR2 SVGAGI, per germline. Trimming shortened V by 4 bases and J by 9 bases, and 7 bases separated the two germline ends. The chain's CDR3 is CASSFRFSPLHF. In nucleotides, the CDR3 is TGTGCCAGCAGTTTCCGGTTTTCACCCCTCCACTTT.

This clone occurred once. V gene TRBV3-1 (or the pseudogene TRBV3-2) combines with J gene TRBJ2-1, with D perhaps TRBD1 (6 bases). The V and J ends lost 4 bases and 6 bases respectively, with 13 bases between them. The CDR3 sequence is 14 residues long. The germline CDR1 and CDR2 sequences are LGHDT and YNNKEL (reference sequence). The CDR3 nucleotides are TGTGCCAGCAGCCCCAACAGGGTTGGCAATGAGCAGTTCTTC. Its translation is CASSPNRVGNEQFF.

In this sample, this clone turned up once. The chain joins TRBV5-1 to TRBJ2-5, with 9 positions matching TRBD2. Germline loops: CDR1 SGHRS, CDR2 YFSETQ. V dropped 4 bases and J dropped 6; count of bases not matched to a gene: 7. The CDR3 is 14 amino acids. CDR3 in DNA: TGCGCCAGCAGCCCCGCGGGGGGGCGTCAGACCCAGTACTTC. Its translation: CASSPAGGRQTQYF.

This chain connects TRBV7-6 to TRBJ2-5, with D tentatively TRBD2 (5 bases). Germline values: CDR1 SGHVS, CDR2 FNYEAQ. The CDR3 spans 15 residues. Trimming took 0 bases from V and 0 from J, leaving 8 bases between them. The CDR3 DNA follows: TGTGCCAGCAGCTTAGCTACGGGGTACCAAGAGACCCAGTACTTC. Protein: CASSLATGYQETQYF.

The gene calls are TRBV5-1 and TRBJ1-4, with a tentative D call TRBD1 (5 bases). Germline V gene sequence: CDR1 SGHRS, CDR2 YFSETQ. This CDR3 is 18 amino acids long. V was clipped by 2 bases and J by 0 bases, with 17 bases between them. The chain's CDR3 is CASSLGQSPIATNEKLFF. In DNA form, the CDR3 reads TGCGCCAGCAGCTTAGGACAAAGCCCCATTGCAACTAATGAAAAACTGTTTTTT.

The rearrangement uses TRBV6-6 and TRBJ2-5; TRBD1 is a possible D gene (5 bases). There are 12 residues in the CDR3. CDR1 is MNHNY, CDR2 SVGAGI, per germline (reference sequence). Between the trimmed V and J ends, which lost 5 bases and 7 bases, there was a span of 11 bases. CDR3 nucleotides: TGTGCCAGCAGTGATCGAAGGGGGACCCAGTACTTC. This translates into CASSDRRGTQYF.